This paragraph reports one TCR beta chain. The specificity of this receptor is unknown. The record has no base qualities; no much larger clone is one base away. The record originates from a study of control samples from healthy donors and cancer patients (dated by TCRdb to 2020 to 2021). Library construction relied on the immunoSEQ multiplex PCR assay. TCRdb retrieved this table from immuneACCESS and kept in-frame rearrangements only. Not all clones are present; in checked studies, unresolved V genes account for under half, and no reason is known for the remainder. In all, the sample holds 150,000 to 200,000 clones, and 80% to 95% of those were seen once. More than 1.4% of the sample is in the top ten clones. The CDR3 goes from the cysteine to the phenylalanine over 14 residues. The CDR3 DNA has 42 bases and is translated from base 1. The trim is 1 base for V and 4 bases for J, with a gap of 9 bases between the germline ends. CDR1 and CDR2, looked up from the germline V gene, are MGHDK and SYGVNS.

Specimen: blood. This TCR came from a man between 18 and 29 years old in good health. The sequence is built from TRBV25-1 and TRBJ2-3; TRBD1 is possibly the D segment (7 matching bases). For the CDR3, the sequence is CASSESRGADTQYF. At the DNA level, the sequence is TGTGCCAGCAGTGAATCCAGGGGGGCAGATACGCAGTATTTT.